One sample yielded the 3 T cell receptor beta chains listed below, sequenced in a study of CD8 T cells in ankylosing spondylitis. MiXCR was run by TCRdb on the 5' RACE reads, yielding one entry per CDR3 protein. The sample consists of about 36,000 distinct CDR3 sequences, 6% of them appearing once. The sequencing input was blood, either unsorted or a sorted T cell fraction (not recorded which). The source of these receptors is a male donor with ankylosing spondylitis or in good health (not recorded which).

This clonotype was seen more than once but under ten times. The chain employs TRBV29-1 and TRBJ1-1; D unclear. V shed 0 bases and J shed 4 bases, with 12 bases lying between them. The CDR3 loop spans 14 amino acids. CDR1 SQVTM and CDR2 ANQGSEA come from the germline V gene. CDR3 DNA: TGCAGCGTTGAAGATCGGTCATCCGGCACTGAAGCTTTCTTT. This translates into CSVEDRSSGTEAFF.

This clonotype was counted at least ten times. The chain is built from TRBV7-2 and TRBJ2-3, with D unclear. The CDR3 is 15 amino acids. Germline V gene lookup returns CDR1 SGHTA and CDR2 FQGNSA. Trimming cost V 1 base and J 2 bases, with 10 bases left between them. CDR3 loop: CASSLVSTTTDTQYF. CDR3 DNA: TGTGCCAGCAGCTTAGTAAGCACTACCACAGATACGCAGTATTTT.

This clonotype was observed many times. The V call is TRBV3-1, the J call TRBJ1-3; weak D call: TRBD1 (5 bases). The CDR3 sequence is 15 residues long. Germline V gene lookup returns CDR1 LGHDT and CDR2 YNNKEL (reference sequence). V dropped 4 bases and J dropped 3 bases, with 13 bases sitting between them. The CDR3 nucleotides are TGTGCCAGCAGCCGGGAGGGGTCGGTTGGAAACACCATATATTTT. It is translated as CASSREGSVGNTIYF.